Following are 2 T cell receptor beta chains from one sample sequenced in a study of T cell responses to AZD1222 COVID-19 vaccine. Method: immunoSEQ multiplex PCR; TCRdb's copy keeps in-frame clones and lacks some. The sample carries about 140,000 clones, about 92% recorded once. The specimen comprised peripheral blood, sampled on day 0 of AZD1222 vaccination. These receptors came from an adult in good health.

This rearrangement joins TRBV4-2 to TRBJ1-1; tentative D call: TRBD1 (5 bases). The CDR3 totals 13 residues. Trimming left V 4 bases short and J 6 bases short, with 12 bases between. CDR1 is LGHNA, CDR2 YNFKEQ, per germline. CDR3 DNA sequence: TGTGCCAGCAGCCCAGGGTTAATGGCTGAAGCTTTCTTT. As protein: CASSPGLMAEAFF.

The chain uses TRBV18 and TRBJ2-1; possible D gene TRBD2, 5 bases. The length of the CDR3 is 13 residues. Trimming left V 2 bases short and J 5 bases short, with 7 bases between. Per the germline V gene, CDR1 is KGHSH and CDR2 is LQKENI. CDR3 coding DNA: TGTGCCAGCTCACCATACGGGGACAATGAGCAGTTCTTC. Its translation: CASSPYGDNEQFF.